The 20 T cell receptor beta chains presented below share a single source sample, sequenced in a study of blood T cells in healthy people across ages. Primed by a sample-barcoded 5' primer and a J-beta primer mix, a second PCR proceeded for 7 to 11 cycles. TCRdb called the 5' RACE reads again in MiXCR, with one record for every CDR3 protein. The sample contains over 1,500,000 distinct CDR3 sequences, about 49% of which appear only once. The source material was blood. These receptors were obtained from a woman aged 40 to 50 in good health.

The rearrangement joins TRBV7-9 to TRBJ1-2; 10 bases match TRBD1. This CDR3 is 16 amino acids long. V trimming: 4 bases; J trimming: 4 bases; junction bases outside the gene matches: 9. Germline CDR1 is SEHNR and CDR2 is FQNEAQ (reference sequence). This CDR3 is CASSYQRGQGSYGYTF. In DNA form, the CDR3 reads TGTGCCAGCAGCTACCAGAGGGGACAGGGGTCCTATGGCTACACCTTC.

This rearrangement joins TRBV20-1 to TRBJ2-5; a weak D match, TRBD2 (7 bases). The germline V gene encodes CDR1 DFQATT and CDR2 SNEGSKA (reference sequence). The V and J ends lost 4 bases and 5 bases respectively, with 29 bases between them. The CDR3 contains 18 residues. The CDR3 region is CSATRVRGGAIFFETQYF. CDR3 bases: TGCAGTGCTACCCGGGTTAGGGGGGGGGCAATCTTCTTCGAGACCCAGTACTTC.

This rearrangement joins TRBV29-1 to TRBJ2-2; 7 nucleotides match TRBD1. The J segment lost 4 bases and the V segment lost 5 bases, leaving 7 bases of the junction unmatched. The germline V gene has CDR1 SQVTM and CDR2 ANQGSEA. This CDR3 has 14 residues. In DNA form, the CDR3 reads TGCAGCGTTAAAGGACAGGAGTCCACCGGGGAGCTGTTTTTT. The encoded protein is CSVKGQESTGELFF.

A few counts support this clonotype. CDR3 DNA sequence: TGCGCCAGCAGCCAAGTGGGGACTAGCATGGAGACCCAGTACTTC. It yields the protein CASSQVGTSMETQYF. This sequence joins TRBV4-1 and TRBJ2-5; TRBD2 agrees at 9 bases. The CDR3 extends over 15 amino acids. CDR1 is MGHRA and CDR2 is YSYEKL in the germline V gene. After removal of 1 base from V and 5 bases from J, the junction contained 5 bases not matched to a gene.

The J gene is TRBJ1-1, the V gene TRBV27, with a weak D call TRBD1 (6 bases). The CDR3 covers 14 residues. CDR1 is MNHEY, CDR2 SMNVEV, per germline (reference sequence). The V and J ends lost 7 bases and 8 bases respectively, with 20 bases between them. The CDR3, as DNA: TGTGCCAGCAATCAATCGGGGGGGCGCCGAGAAGCTTTCTTT. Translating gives CASNQSGGRREAFF.

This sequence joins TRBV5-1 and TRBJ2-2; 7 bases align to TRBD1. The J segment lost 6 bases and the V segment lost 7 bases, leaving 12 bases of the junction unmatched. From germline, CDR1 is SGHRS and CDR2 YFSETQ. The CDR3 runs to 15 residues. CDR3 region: CASYKVIGGPGELFF. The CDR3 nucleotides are TGCGCCAGCTACAAGGTTATAGGGGGCCCCGGGGAGCTGTTTTTT.

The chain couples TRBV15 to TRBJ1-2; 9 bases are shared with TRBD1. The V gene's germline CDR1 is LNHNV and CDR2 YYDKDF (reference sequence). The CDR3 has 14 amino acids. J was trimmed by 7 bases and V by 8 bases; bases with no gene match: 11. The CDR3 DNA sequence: TGTGCCACCCAGCGGGAACAGGGGGCAATTGGCTACACCTTC. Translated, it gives CATQREQGAIGYTF.

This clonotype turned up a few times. The CDR3 sequence is CSAPLAGARNEQFF. As DNA, the CDR3 is TGCAGTGCCCCACTAGCGGGGGCAAGGAATGAGCAGTTCTTC. The rearrangement links TRBV20-1 to TRBJ2-1; 11 bases align to TRBD2. The CDR3 has 14 amino acids. V shed 6 bases and J 7 bases; nucleotides not matched to a gene: 8. Germline CDR1 is DFQATT and CDR2 is SNEGSKA (reference sequence).

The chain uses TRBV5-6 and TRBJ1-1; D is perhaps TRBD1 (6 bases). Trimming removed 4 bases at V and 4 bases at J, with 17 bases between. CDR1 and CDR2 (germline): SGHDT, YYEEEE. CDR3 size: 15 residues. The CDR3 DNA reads TGTGCCAGCAGCACTCAACAGGGTGCGGGCACTGAAGCTTTCTTT. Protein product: CASSTQQGAGTEAFF.

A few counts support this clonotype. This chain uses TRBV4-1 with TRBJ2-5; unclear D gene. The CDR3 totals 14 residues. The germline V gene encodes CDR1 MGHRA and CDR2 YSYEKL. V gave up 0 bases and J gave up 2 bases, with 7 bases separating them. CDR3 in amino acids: CASSQDQDQETQYF. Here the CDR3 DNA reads TGCGCCAGCAGCCAAGATCAGGATCAAGAGACCCAGTACTTC.

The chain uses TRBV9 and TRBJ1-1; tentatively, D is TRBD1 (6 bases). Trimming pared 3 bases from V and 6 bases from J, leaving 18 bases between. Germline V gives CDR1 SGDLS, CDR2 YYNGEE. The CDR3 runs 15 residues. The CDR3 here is CASSAHRDGEPEAFF. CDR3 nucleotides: TGTGCCAGCAGCGCCCACAGGGATGGAGAACCTGAAGCTTTCTTT.

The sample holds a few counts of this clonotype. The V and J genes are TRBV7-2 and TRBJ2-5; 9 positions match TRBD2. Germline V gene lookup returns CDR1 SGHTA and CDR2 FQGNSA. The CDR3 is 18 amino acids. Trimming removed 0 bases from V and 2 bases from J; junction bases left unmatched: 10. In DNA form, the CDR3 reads TGTGCCAGCAGCTTAGCGATCGGCGGGGGGGGCCAACAAGAGACCCAGTACTTC. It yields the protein CASSLAIGGGGQQETQYF.

CDR3 coding DNA: TGTGCCAGCAGTTCCCTAGGGGGACAGAACTACAATGAGCAGTTCTTC. It translates to CASSSLGGQNYNEQFF. The chain uses TRBV12-3 or TRBV12-4 and TRBJ2-1, with 7 bases lining up with TRBD1. The CDR3 consists of 16 residues. V lost 4 bases, J lost 3 bases, and 9 bases stayed unmatched.

CDR3 amino acids: CASSYSERGGHADTQYF. DNA of the CDR3: TGTGCCAGCAGTTACTCGGAGCGGGGGGGCCACGCAGATACGCAGTATTTT. The gene calls are TRBV6-5 and TRBJ2-3; 10 nucleotides agree with TRBD2. The CDR3 consists of 17 residues. CDR1 and CDR2 from the germline V gene are MNHEY and SVGAGI. Trimming cost V 0 bases and J 4 bases; bases outside gene matches: 7.

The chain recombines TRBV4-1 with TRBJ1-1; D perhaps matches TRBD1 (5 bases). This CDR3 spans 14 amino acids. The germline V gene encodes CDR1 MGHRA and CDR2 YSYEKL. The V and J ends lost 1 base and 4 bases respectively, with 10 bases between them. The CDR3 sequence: CASSQGGLFTEAFF. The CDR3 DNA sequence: TGCGCCAGCAGCCAAGGGGGCCTGTTCACTGAAGCTTTCTTT.

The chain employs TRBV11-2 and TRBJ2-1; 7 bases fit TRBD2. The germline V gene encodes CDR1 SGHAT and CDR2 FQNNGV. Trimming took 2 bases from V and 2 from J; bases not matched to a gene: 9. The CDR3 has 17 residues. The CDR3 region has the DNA TGTGCCAGCAGCTTAAGGGGAGCGGGGACGGCCTACAATGAGCAGTTCTTC. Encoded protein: CASSLRGAGTAYNEQFF.

The CDR3 spells CSASTTGGAGYTF. In DNA, the CDR3 is TGCAGTGCTTCCACAACAGGGGGCGCGGGCTACACCTTC. The rearrangement joins TRBV20-1 to TRBJ1-2; 9 nucleotides match TRBD1. From germline, CDR1 is DFQATT and CDR2 SNEGSKA (reference sequence). Losses at the gene ends were 5 bases for V and 8 bases for J; bases not matched to a gene: 9. This CDR3 is 13 amino acids long.

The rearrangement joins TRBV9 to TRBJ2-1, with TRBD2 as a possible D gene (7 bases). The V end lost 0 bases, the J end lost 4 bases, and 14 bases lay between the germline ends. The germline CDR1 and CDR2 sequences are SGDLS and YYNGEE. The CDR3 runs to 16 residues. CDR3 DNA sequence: TGTGCCAGCAGCGTAGTTATTGGGGGGGCATACAATGAGCAGTTCTTC. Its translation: CASSVVIGGAYNEQFF.

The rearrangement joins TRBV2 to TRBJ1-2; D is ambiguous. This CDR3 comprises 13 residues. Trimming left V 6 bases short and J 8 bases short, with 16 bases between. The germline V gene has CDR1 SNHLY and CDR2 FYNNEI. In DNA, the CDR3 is TGTGCCAGCAGCGCTAATCCGGATTGCGGCTACACCTTC. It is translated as CASSANPDCGYTF.

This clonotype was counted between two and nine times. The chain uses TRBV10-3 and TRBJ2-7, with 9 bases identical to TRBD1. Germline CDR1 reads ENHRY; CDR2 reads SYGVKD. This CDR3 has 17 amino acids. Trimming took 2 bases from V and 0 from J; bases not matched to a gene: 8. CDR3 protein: CAISETDRGEISYEQYF. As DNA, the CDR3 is TGTGCCATCAGTGAGACAGACAGGGGGGAAATCTCCTACGAGCAGTACTTC.